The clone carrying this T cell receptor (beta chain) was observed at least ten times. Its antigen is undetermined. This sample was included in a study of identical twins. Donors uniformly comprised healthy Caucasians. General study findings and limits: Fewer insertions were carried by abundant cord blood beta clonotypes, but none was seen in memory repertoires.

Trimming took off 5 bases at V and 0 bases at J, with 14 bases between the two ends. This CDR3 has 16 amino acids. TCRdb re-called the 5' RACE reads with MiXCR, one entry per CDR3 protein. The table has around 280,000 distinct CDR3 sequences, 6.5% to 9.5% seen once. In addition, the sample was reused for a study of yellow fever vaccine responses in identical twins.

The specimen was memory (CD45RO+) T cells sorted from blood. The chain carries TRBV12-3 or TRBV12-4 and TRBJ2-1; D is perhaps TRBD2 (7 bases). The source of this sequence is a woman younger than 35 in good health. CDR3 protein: CASSPFAGASYNEQFF. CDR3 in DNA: TGTGCCAGCAGTCCCTTTGCGGGGGCCTCCTACAATGAGCAGTTCTTC.